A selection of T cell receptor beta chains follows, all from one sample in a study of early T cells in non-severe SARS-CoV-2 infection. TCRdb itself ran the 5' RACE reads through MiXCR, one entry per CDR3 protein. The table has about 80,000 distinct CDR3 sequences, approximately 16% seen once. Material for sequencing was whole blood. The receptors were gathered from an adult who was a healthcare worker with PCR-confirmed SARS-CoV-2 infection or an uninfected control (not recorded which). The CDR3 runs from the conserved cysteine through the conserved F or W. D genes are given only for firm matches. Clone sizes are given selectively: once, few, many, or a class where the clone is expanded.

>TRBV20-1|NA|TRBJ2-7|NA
CSAKHHSYEQYF
TGCAGTGCTAAACACCACTCCTACGAGCAGTACTTC
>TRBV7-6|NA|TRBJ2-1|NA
CASSSPSVSSYNEQFF
TGTGCCAGCAGCTCTCCTAGCGTGAGCTCCTACAATGAGCAGTTCTTC
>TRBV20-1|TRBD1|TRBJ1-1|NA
CSARRDDRGRDTEAFF
TGCAGTGCTAGGAGAGATGACAGGGGGCGGGATACTGAAGCTTTCTTT
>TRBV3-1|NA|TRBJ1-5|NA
CASSQGNQNQPQHF
TGTGCCAGCAGCCAAGGGAACCAGAATCAGCCCCAGCATTTT
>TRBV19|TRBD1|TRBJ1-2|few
CASSKPLSYRGGYTF
TGTGCCAGTAGTAAACCCCTCTCCTACAGGGGCGGCTACACCTTC
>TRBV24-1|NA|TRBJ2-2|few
CATGPFRNTGELFF
TGTGCCACCGGCCCTTTTAGAAACACCGGGGAGCTGTTTTTT
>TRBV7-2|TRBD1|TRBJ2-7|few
CASRPGTGESYEQYF
TGTGCCAGCAGACCCGGGACAGGGGAATCCTACGAGCAGTACTTC
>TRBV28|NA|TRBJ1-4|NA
CASIGTGHKEKLFF
TGTGCCAGCATCGGTACAGGCCACAAGGAAAAACTGTTTTTT
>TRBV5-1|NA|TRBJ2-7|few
CASSFFPTGYEQYF
TGCGCCAGCAGCTTTTTCCCGACAGGTTACGAGCAGTACTTC
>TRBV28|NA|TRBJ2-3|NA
CASTRVDTQYF
TGTGCCAGCACCCGGGTCGATACGCAGTATTTT
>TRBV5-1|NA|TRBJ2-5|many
CASSREGLETQYF
TGCGCCAGCAGCCGTGAGGGGTTAGAGACCCAGTACTTC
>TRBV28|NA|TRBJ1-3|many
CASSPIGTRTIYF
TGTGCCAGCAGTCCTATAGGCACTCGCACCATATATTTT
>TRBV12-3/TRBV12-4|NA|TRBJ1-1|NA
CASSLARGEGTEAFF
TGTGCCAGCAGTTTAGCGAGAGGGGAGGGCACTGAAGCTTTCTTT
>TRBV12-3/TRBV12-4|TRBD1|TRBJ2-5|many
CASSLDRGIETQYF
TGTGCCAGCAGTTTAGACAGGGGGATCGAGACCCAGTACTTC
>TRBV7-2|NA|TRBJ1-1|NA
CASSLAPSQAGYVTEAFF
TGTGCCAGCAGCTTAGCGCCCAGTCAAGCGGGATACGTCACTGAAGCTTTCTTT
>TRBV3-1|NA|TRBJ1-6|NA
CASSQDLGPLHF
TGTGCCAGCAGCCAAGATCTCGGTCCCCTCCACTTT
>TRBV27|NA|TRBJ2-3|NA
CASSWTDTDTQYF
TGTGCCAGCTCCTGGACAGACACAGATACGCAGTATTTT
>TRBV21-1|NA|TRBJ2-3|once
CASSKEDTDTQYF
TGTGCCAGCAGCAAAGAGGACACAGATACGCAGTATTTT
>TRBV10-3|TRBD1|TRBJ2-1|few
CAISHDRGQDNEQFF
TGTGCCATCAGTCATGACAGGGGTCAGGACAATGAGCAGTTCTTC
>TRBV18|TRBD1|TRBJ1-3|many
CASSPWTGSSGNTIYF
TGTGCCAGCTCACCTTGGACAGGGTCGTCTGGAAACACCATATATTTT
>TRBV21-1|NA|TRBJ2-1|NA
CASTPDPSF
TGTGCCAGCACCCCGGACCCCAGCTTC
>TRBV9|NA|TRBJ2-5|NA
CASSATREETQYF
TGTGCCAGCAGCGCGACTAGGGAAGAGACCCAGTACTTC